The 26 T cell receptor beta chains below all came from one sample that was sequenced in a study of blood T cell repertoires in COVID-19. Measured with immunoSEQ multiplex PCR; TCRdb has only the in-frame clones, and not every one. The profile shows around 140,000 clones, about 89% of them singletons. Sequencing used peripheral blood. These receptor sequences come from a man in his fifties or sixties with active COVID-19.

The V gene is TRBV6-2 or TRBV6-3, the J gene TRBJ2-3; 14 nucleotides match TRBD2. Germline V gives CDR1 MNHEY, CDR2 SVGEGT. Unmatched junction bases numbered 6, after V lost 6 bases and J lost 4 bases. There are 16 residues in the CDR3. Here the CDR3 reads CASSRTTSGGADTQYF. The CDR3, as DNA: TGTGCCAGCAGCCGGACGACTAGCGGGGGGGCAGATACGCAGTATTTT.

This clone has just one count. This chain uses TRBV4-1 with TRBJ2-2; 8 positions match TRBD1. Losses at the gene ends were 3 bases for V and 4 bases for J; bases not matched to a gene: 7. The CDR3 totals 16 residues. CDR1 MGHRA and CDR2 YSYEKL come from the germline V gene. The CDR3 DNA reads as TGCGCCAGCAGCCAGCCCCAGGGGGCGCCCACCGGGGAGCTGTTTTTT. Protein: CASSQPQGAPTGELFF.

The rearrangement links TRBV7-8 to TRBJ2-6; TRBD2 might be the D (5 bases). Trimming took off 2 bases at V and 4 bases at J, with 15 bases between the two ends. CDR3 length: 17 amino acids. Germline lookup yields CDR1 SGHVS and CDR2 FQNEAQ. CDR3 amino acids: CASSLFEIGIGANVLTF. The CDR3 DNA reads as TGTGCCAGCAGCTTATTCGAGATCGGGATCGGGGCCAACGTCCTGACTTTC.

The rearrangement links TRBV28 to TRBJ1-2; 7 nucleotides match TRBD1. Germline values: CDR1 MDHEN, CDR2 SYDVKM. The length of the CDR3 is 16 residues. After removal of 8 bases from V and 4 bases from J, the junction contained 16 bases not matched to a gene. The CDR3 DNA reads as TGTGCCAGCGGAACCGGGACAGCCCGATCAAGCTATGGCTACACCTTC. Protein sequence: CASGTGTARSSYGYTF.

The CDR3 nucleotides are TGTGCCAGCAATGGACAGTTGAATGAAAAACTGTTTTTT. Its translation is CASNGQLNEKLFF. This sequence joins TRBV6-5 and TRBJ1-4; the D gene is possibly TRBD1 (6 bases). This CDR3 is built from 13 residues. From germline, CDR1 is MNHEY and CDR2 SVGAGI. Trimming removed 7 bases at V and 5 bases at J, with 11 bases between.

The chain is built from TRBV24-1 and TRBJ2-3; 8 bases match TRBD2. The length of the CDR3 is 16 residues. The V gene end was trimmed by 3 bases and the J gene end by 0 bases; junction bases not matched to a gene: 4. Germline values: CDR1 KGHDR, CDR2 SFDVKD. The CDR3 reads CATSDRASGSTDTQYF. DNA for the CDR3: TGTGCCACCAGTGATCGGGCTAGCGGGAGCACAGATACGCAGTATTTT.

The V gene is TRBV6-5, the J gene TRBJ2-7, with D possibly TRBD2 on 6 matching bases. The CDR3 length is 15 residues. Germline V gives CDR1 MNHEY, CDR2 SVGAGI. With 7 bases removed from V and 1 base from J, the gap between germline ends came to 17 bases. In DNA, the CDR3 is TGTGCCAGCAAGTTGGAGGGCTCCAATTCCTACGAGCAGTACTTC. It translates to CASKLEGSNSYEQYF.

The J gene is TRBJ1-4, the V gene TRBV5-1; 10 nucleotides align to TRBD1. Trimming cost V 3 bases and J 5 bases; bases outside gene matches: 1. Germline CDR1 SGHRS, CDR2 YFSETQ. The CDR3 is 14 amino acids. In DNA, the CDR3 is TGCGCCAGCAGCTCGGGACAGGGGAATGAAAAACTGTTTTTT. Amino acids: CASSSGQGNEKLFF.

V and J are TRBV12-5 and TRBJ1-5, with a possible D match to TRBD1 (5 bases). Germline CDR1 reads LGHNT; CDR2 reads FRNRAP. This CDR3 comprises 14 residues. Trimming pared 4 bases from V and 3 bases from J, leaving 10 bases between. CDR3 protein: CASGSGGINQPQHF. CDR3 DNA: TGTGCTAGTGGTTCGGGGGGGATCAATCAGCCCCAGCATTTT.

The chain uses TRBV7-2 and TRBJ1-6, with D tentatively TRBD1 (6 bases). The CDR3 consists of 14 residues. Germline loops: CDR1 SGHTA, CDR2 FQGNSA. Trimming removed 1 base at V and 7 bases at J, with 8 bases between. In nucleotides, the CDR3 is TGTGCCAGCAGCTTAGGGACAGTCAATTCACCCCTCCACTTT. Its translation is CASSLGTVNSPLHF.

This clone was picked up one time. The rearrangement links TRBV7-2 to TRBJ1-2; D may be TRBD1 (5 bases). The CDR3 contains 13 residues. Looked up from germline, CDR1 is SGHTA and CDR2 is FQGNSA. Trimming took 5 bases from V and 2 from J, leaving 9 bases between them. The CDR3 DNA sequence: TGTGCCAGCAGCAGTAGACAGAACTATGGCTACACCTTC. This encodes CASSSRQNYGYTF.

The chain employs TRBV12-3 or TRBV12-4 and TRBJ1-1; D possibly corresponds to TRBD1 (6 bases). The CDR3 runs 13 residues. The germline V and J ends were trimmed by 5 bases and 1 base, with 8 bases remaining between them. The CDR3 DNA reads TGTGCCAGCAGTAAGGACAGGAACACTGAAGCTTTCTTT. Protein: CASSKDRNTEAFF.

This rearrangement joins TRBV30 to TRBJ1-1, with 11 bases that match TRBD1. The V segment lost 4 bases and the J segment 9 bases; nucleotides outside the gene matches: 7. Germline values: CDR1 GTSNPN, CDR2 SVGIG (reference sequence). The CDR3 loop spans 13 amino acids. DNA of the CDR3: TGTGCCTGGACCCGTCGGGACAGGGGGAAAGCTTTCTTT. This gives the protein CAWTRRDRGKAFF.

This clone showed up just once. This chain joins TRBV6-2 or TRBV6-3 and TRBJ1-6; maybe TRBD1 (6 bases). CDR3 length: 14 amino acids. Per germline, CDR1 MNHEY and CDR2 SVGEGT. The V and J ends lost 2 bases and 10 bases respectively, with 12 bases between them. The CDR3 nucleotides read TGTGCCAGCAGTTACCCCGGACAGCTCTCACCCCTCCACTTT. Translation: CASSYPGQLSPLHF.

The chain carries TRBV3-1 (or the pseudogene TRBV3-2) and TRBJ2-5; unclear D gene. Trimming took off 5 bases at V and 0 bases at J, with 7 bases between the two ends. The CDR3 totals 13 residues. CDR1 and CDR2 (germline): LGHDT, YNNKEL (reference sequence). The CDR3 DNA is TGTGCCAGCAGCGACATCCACCAAGAGACCCAGTACTTC. Translation: CASSDIHQETQYF.

In this sample, this clone turned up once. The chain joins TRBV4-3 to TRBJ2-1; 7 nucleotides line up with TRBD1. Germline-derived CDR1 and CDR2 are LGHNA and YSLEER. Trimming at V came to 4 bases and at J to 6 bases, leaving 9 bases not matched to a gene. The CDR3 totals 15 residues. The CDR3 coding sequence is TGCGCCAGCAGCCTACTAGGCGGACAGGTCAATGAGCAGTTCTTC. Translating it yields CASSLLGGQVNEQFF.

This sequence joins TRBV7-9 and TRBJ2-1; 10 bases match TRBD2. The CDR3 has 16 amino acids. Trimming took 5 bases from V and 2 from J; bases not matched to a gene: 6. Germline values: CDR1 SEHNR, CDR2 FQNEAQ (reference sequence). The CDR3 DNA reads as TGTGCCAGCAGCGGGAGACTAGCGGGTGCCTACAATGAGCAGTTCTTC. Its protein is CASSGRLAGAYNEQFF.

The gene calls are TRBV6-2 or TRBV6-3 and TRBJ2-1, with 7 nucleotides matching TRBD2. V lost 5 bases and J lost 0; bases outside the gene matches: 10. Germline V CDR1 and CDR2: MNHEY, SVGEGT. The CDR3 is 17 residues long. The CDR3 sequence is CASSRPTSLSSYNEQFF. In nucleotides, the CDR3 is TGTGCCAGCAGTCGCCCGACTAGCTTAAGCTCCTACAATGAGCAGTTCTTC.

The chain combines TRBV6-1 with TRBJ1-3; possibly TRBD1 for D (6 bases). The V gene lost 0 bases and the J gene lost 4 bases, with 7 bases spanning the gap. The germline CDR1 and CDR2 sequences are MNHNS and SASEGT. This CDR3 is built from 14 residues. CDR3 DNA sequence: TGTGCCAGCAGTGAAGCTACAGGGGGAAACACCATATATTTT. Its protein product is CASSEATGGNTIYF.

This chain connects TRBV19 to TRBJ1-5; 9 bases align to TRBD1. Trimming removed 1 base from V and 12 bases from J; junction bases left unmatched: 7. The germline CDR1 and CDR2 sequences are LNHDA and SQIVND (reference sequence). The length of the CDR3 is 14 residues. This CDR3 reads CASSIVGTGYFQHF. The CDR3 DNA is TGTGCCAGTAGTATAGTCGGGACAGGGTACTTCCAGCATTTT.

The rearrangement uses TRBV5-6 and TRBJ1-4; TRBD1 aligns across 7 bases. J gave up 3 bases and V 1 base, and 3 bases lay outside the gene matches. The CDR3 runs 15 residues. Germline CDR1 reads SGHDT; CDR2 reads YYEEEE. CDR3 in DNA: TGTGCCAGCAGCTTGCGGGGACAGTCTAATGAAAAACTGTTTTTT. It translates to CASSLRGQSNEKLFF.

The rearrangement links TRBV19 to TRBJ2-6; D is undetermined. The CDR3 consists of 14 residues. Trimming pared 8 bases from V and 1 base from J, leaving 9 bases between. Germline assignment: CDR1 LNHDA and CDR2 SQIVND (reference sequence). The CDR3 region is CASSRWSGANVLTF. DNA of the CDR3: TGTGCCAGTTCCAGGTGGTCTGGGGCCAACGTCCTGACTTTC.

Of note for this clone: It is unclear where the CDR3 begins or ends on the DNA, so no DNA is shown, and the CDR3 is as TCRdb lists it. The chain links TRBV5-4 to TRBJ2-1; TRBD2 is the table's D call and was not checked against the DNA. In germline, CDR1 is SGHNT, CDR2 YYREEE (reference sequence). Including both end residues, the CDR3 is 14 amino acids long. This CDR3 reads CASSARDFGNEQFF.

The V and J genes are TRBV6-4 and TRBJ2-1, with D possibly TRBD1 on 6 matching bases. The germline V gene has CDR1 MRHNA and CDR2 SNTAGT. The V and J ends lost 1 base and 6 bases respectively, with 10 bases between them. The CDR3 covers 14 residues. Here the CDR3 DNA reads TGTGCCAGCAGTGACTTGGGGGCTGGCAATGAGCAGTTCTTC. Amino acid sequence: CASSDLGAGNEQFF.

The rearrangement links TRBV7-2 to TRBJ1-3, with TRBD1 matching 10 bases. The CDR3 runs 15 residues. V lost 3 bases to trimming and J lost 1 base; unmatched junction nucleotides: 0. Germline assignment: CDR1 SGHTA and CDR2 FQGNSA. CDR3 sequence reads: CASSLDRGSGNTIYF. The CDR3 DNA reads as TGTGCCAGCAGCTTGGACAGGGGGTCTGGAAACACCATATATTTT.

The CDR3: CASSMGGAMGNTIYF. The CDR3 DNA follows: TGTGCCAGCTCGATGGGGGGGGCGATGGGAAACACCATATATTTT. J is TRBJ1-3 and V is TRBV27; a weak D match, TRBD1 (6 bases). The CDR3 runs to 15 residues. Germline CDR1 is MNHEY and CDR2 is SMNVEV (reference sequence). The V end was cut by 8 bases, the J end by 4 bases, with 18 bases between.